These 17 T cell receptor beta chains were all obtained from the same sample, sequenced in a study of T cell responses to AZD1222 COVID-19 vaccine. Libraries were prepared by immunoSEQ multiplex PCR; TCRdb keeps only in-frame clonotypes and omits some of them. Of around 150,000 clones in the sample, 70% to 90% were seen once. This specimen consisted of peripheral blood, obtained 28 days after the second dose of the MenACWY control vaccine. The receptors shown here come from an adult who received the MenACWY meningococcal vaccine as a control.

The gene calls are TRBV27 and TRBJ1-1, with a weak D call TRBD1 (5 bases). V was cut by 2 bases and J by 4 bases, with 8 bases left in between. The CDR3 has 13 residues. Germline lookup yields CDR1 MNHEY and CDR2 SMNVEV (reference sequence). DNA for the CDR3: TGTGCCAGCAGTTTAAAGGGGCCCACTGAAGCTTTCTTT. Translation: CASSLKGPTEAFF.

V and J are TRBV9 and TRBJ2-2; perhaps D is TRBD1 or TRBD2 (5 bases each). CDR3 size: 16 residues. Trimming stripped 3 bases from V and 4 bases from J, with 16 bases between. Germline CDR1 SGDLS, CDR2 YYNGEE. For the CDR3, the DNA is TGTGCCAGCAGCGCCCCACGGGGTCAGGGCACCGGGGAGCTGTTTTTT. This gives the protein CASSAPRGQGTGELFF.

The rearrangement joins TRBV11-3 to TRBJ2-1; TRBD2 agrees at 10 bases. This CDR3 contains 17 residues. From germline, CDR1 is SGHNT and CDR2 YENEEA. Trimming cost V 3 bases and J 2 bases; bases outside gene matches: 7. The CDR3: CASSFQTGTSAYNEQFF. The DNA of the CDR3 is TGTGCCAGCAGCTTCCAGACCGGGACTAGCGCCTACAATGAGCAGTTCTTC.

The J gene is TRBJ1-1, the V gene TRBV15; a weak D match, TRBD1 (6 bases). In germline, CDR1 is LNHNV, CDR2 YYDKDF (reference sequence). Trimming cost V 1 base and J 10 bases, with 22 bases left between them. The CDR3 covers 16 residues. CDR3 bases: TGTGCCACCAGCAGAGCACCCAGGGGAGGTGGTGTGGGAGCTTTCTTT. It yields the protein CATSRAPRGGGVGAFF.

The chain carries TRBV9 and TRBJ2-1, with D possibly matching TRBD2 (6 bases). The CDR3 consists of 15 residues. Trimming took 4 bases from V and 4 from J, leaving 15 bases between them. Germline-derived CDR1 and CDR2 are SGDLS and YYNGEE. This CDR3 reads CASSPEGVEYNEQFF. The CDR3 DNA follows: TGTGCCAGCAGCCCGGAGGGTGTAGAGTACAATGAGCAGTTCTTC.

The V and J genes are TRBV18 and TRBJ1-2; 9 bases are a match to TRBD1. The V and J ends lost 4 bases and 7 bases, in that order; junction bases with no gene match: 1. The germline V gene has CDR1 KGHSH and CDR2 LQKENI. There are 12 residues in the CDR3. The CDR3 spells CASSLGQGGYTF. CDR3 coding DNA: TGTGCCAGCTCACTGGGACAGGGTGGCTACACCTTC.

The chain has TRBV10-3 and TRBJ2-1, with TRBD2 identical over 9 bases. V was pared by 8 bases and J by 4 bases, with 3 bases of the junction left unmatched. The CDR3 is 13 residues long. Germline V gene lookup returns CDR1 ENHRY and CDR2 SYGVKD. In nucleotides, the CDR3 is TGTGCCATCTGGCGGGGGGGATACAATGAGCAGTTCTTC. Translating gives CAIWRGGYNEQFF.

In its sample, this clone was seen a few times. V usage is TRBV5-1 and J usage is TRBJ1-1; 9 bases agree with TRBD1. Trimming cost V 0 bases and J 3 bases; bases outside gene matches: 21. There are 21 residues in the CDR3. Germline CDR1 SGHRS, CDR2 YFSETQ. The CDR3 region is CASSLGRGTGRSWVKDTEAFF. CDR3 DNA: TGCGCCAGCAGCTTGGGGAGGGGGACAGGGAGAAGTTGGGTTAAGGACACTGAAGCTTTCTTT. Drawing the rest from reference TRBV5-1 and TRBJ1-1, the complete variable domain is KAGVTQTPRYLIKTRGQQVTLSCSPISGHRSVSWYQQTPGQGLQFLFEYFSETQRNKGNFPGRFSGRQFSNSRSEMNVSTLELGDSALYLCASSLGRGTGRSWVKDTEAFFGQGTRLTVV.

The chain recombines TRBV7-6 with TRBJ2-7, with TRBD2 matching over 7 bases. Germline values: CDR1 SGHVS, CDR2 FNYEAQ. V trimming: 1 base; J trimming: 5 bases; junction bases outside the gene matches: 11. The CDR3 spans 16 residues. The CDR3 sequence: CASSLGGGRALDEQYF. In DNA form, the CDR3 reads TGTGCCAGCAGCTTAGGTGGTGGGAGGGCCCTAGACGAGCAGTACTTC.

This clone was observed a handful of times. The chain joins TRBV3-1 (or the pseudogene TRBV3-2) to TRBJ1-2, with a possible D match to TRBD1 (6 bases). The germline V gene encodes CDR1 LGHDT and CDR2 YNNKEL (reference sequence). Trimming pared 0 bases from V and 1 base from J, leaving 6 bases between. The CDR3 consists of 14 residues. The chain's CDR3 is CASSQDRGNYGYTF. Written as DNA, the CDR3 is TGTGCCAGCAGCCAAGACAGGGGTAACTATGGCTACACCTTC.

The chain carries TRBV2 and TRBJ2-7; maybe TRBD1 (5 bases). Germline CDR1 and CDR2: SNHLY and FYNNEI. Trimming shortened V by 6 bases and J by 2 bases, and 8 bases separated the two germline ends. The CDR3 spans 12 residues. The CDR3 is CASRGDAYEQYF. CDR3 sequence (DNA): TGTGCCAGCAGAGGGGATGCCTACGAGCAGTACTTC.

This chain links TRBV14 with TRBJ1-1, with D uncertain. The CDR3 totals 15 residues. V was shortened by 0 bases and J by 1 base, with 9 bases between the two germline ends. The germline V gene encodes CDR1 SGHDN and CDR2 FVKESK. CDR3 bases: TGTGCCAGCAGCCAAGATCACAACCCGAACACTGAAGCTTTCTTT. Translating it yields CASSQDHNPNTEAFF.

The chain recombines TRBV7-8 with TRBJ1-1; no firm D call. The CDR3 runs to 15 residues. CDR1 is SGHVS, CDR2 FQNEAQ, per germline. Deletions cut 1 base from V and 1 base from J, with 10 bases between. The CDR3 sequence is CASSLDLRGNTEAFF. The CDR3 bases are TGTGCCAGCAGCTTAGACCTCCGGGGGAACACTGAAGCTTTCTTT.

The chain carries TRBV5-4 and TRBJ1-2; TRBD1 is a possible D gene (5 bases). The germline V gene has CDR1 SGHNT and CDR2 YYREEE (reference sequence). Deletions cut 4 bases from V and 1 base from J, with 8 bases between. The CDR3 contains 13 residues. The CDR3 sequence: CASSVDSNYGYTF. Written as DNA, the CDR3 is TGTGCCAGCAGCGTCGACAGTAACTATGGCTACACCTTC.

The rearrangement joins TRBV6-5 to TRBJ2-2, with 9 nucleotides matching TRBD1. With 2 bases clipped from V and 7 bases from J, the junction kept 2 bases outside the gene matches. This CDR3 spans 14 amino acids. Germline CDR1 is MNHEY and CDR2 is SVGAGI. Here the CDR3 reads CASSYGQGSGELFF. In DNA form, the CDR3 reads TGTGCCAGCAGTTACGGACAGGGGAGCGGGGAGCTGTTTTTT.

V gene TRBV5-1 combines with J gene TRBJ2-5; D might be TRBD2 (6 bases). Trimming pared 3 bases from V and 5 bases from J, leaving 17 bases between. CDR1 and CDR2 (germline): SGHRS, YFSETQ. The CDR3 spans 15 residues. The CDR3 sequence is CASSSTLASAETQYF. In DNA, the CDR3 is TGCGCCAGCAGCTCCACACTAGCTAGTGCGGAGACCCAGTACTTC.

This chain links TRBV18 with TRBJ1-2; 7 bases align to TRBD1. The ends lost 6 bases at V and 2 bases at J; junction bases unmatched: 6. CDR3 size: 14 residues. CDR1 is KGHSH, CDR2 LQKENI, per germline. CDR3 nucleotides: TGTGCCAGCTCCGGAGACAGGGCGAACTATGGCTACACCTTC. It yields the protein CASSGDRANYGYTF.